The present T cell receptor beta chain was sequenced within a study of blood T cell repertoires in COVID-19. Original processing notes: Counts of nucleated cells, estimated from reference gene primer amplification, were obtained. Sequenced by immunoSEQ multiplex PCR; TCRdb stores in-frame clones only, minus some. V and J calls and clone size are those listed in that table; D and trimming were worked out from the DNA. The top ten hold less than 2% of the sample, which has 200,000 to 250,000 clones, more than 80% seen once. V lost 3 bases to trimming and J lost 9 bases, with 13 bases between them. Germline V gene lookup returns CDR1 SGHRS and CDR2 YFSETQ. This CDR3 is 13 amino acids long.

V and J are TRBV5-1 and TRBJ2-1; possibly TRBD1 for D (6 bases). The sample comprised PBMCs or T cells enriched from blood (not recorded which). This clonotype was sampled from a man between 60 and 75 years old who had recovered from COVID-19. The DNA for the CDR3 is TGCGCCAGCAGCTCAGATACAGGGACTGAGCAGTTCTTC. Amino acid sequence: CASSSDTGTEQFF.